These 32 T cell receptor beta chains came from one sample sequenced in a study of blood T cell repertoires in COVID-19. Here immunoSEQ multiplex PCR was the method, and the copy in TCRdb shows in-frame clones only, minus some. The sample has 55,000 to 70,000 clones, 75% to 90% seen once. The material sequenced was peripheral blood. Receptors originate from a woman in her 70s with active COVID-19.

The CDR3 DNA reads TGTGCCAGCCGTCGGGGTAGCGGGAGGGCCCGGGTGCAAGAGACCCAGTACTTC. Translated, it gives CASRRGSGRARVQETQYF. This sequence joins TRBV6-6 and TRBJ2-5; 11 bases map to TRBD2. The V gene end was trimmed by 8 bases and the J gene end by 2 bases; junction bases not matched to a gene: 16. From germline, CDR1 is MNHNY and CDR2 SVGAGI (reference sequence). The CDR3 covers 18 residues.

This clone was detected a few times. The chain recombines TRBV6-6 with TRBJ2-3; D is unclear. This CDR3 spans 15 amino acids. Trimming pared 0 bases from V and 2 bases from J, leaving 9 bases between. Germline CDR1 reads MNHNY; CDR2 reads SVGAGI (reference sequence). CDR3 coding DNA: TGTGCCAGCAGTTACTCGGAGATAGCCACAGATACGCAGTATTTT. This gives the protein CASSYSEIATDTQYF.

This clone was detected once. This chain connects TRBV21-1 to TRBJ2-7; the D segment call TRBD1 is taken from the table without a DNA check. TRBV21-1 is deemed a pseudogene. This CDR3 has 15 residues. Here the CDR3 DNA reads TGTGCCAGCAGCAAATGCTCGCACAGGGGCTACGAGCAGTACTTC. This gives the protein CASSKCSHRGYEQYF.

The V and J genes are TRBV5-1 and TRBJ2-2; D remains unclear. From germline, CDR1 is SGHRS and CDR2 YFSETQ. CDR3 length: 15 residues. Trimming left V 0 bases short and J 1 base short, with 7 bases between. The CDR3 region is CASSLGHRNTGELFF. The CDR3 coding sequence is TGCGCCAGCAGCTTGGGACACCGGAACACCGGGGAGCTGTTTTTT.

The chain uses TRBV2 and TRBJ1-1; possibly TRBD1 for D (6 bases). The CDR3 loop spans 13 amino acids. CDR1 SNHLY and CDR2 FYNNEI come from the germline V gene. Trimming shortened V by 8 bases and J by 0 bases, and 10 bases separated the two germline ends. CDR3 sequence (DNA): TGTGCCAGCTACAGGGCCATGAACACTGAAGCTTTCTTT. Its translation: CASYRAMNTEAFF. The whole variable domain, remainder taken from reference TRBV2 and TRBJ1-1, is EPEVTQTPSHQVTQMGQEVILRCVPISNHLYFYWYRQILGQKVEFLVSFYNNEISEKSEIFDDQFSVERPDGSNFTLKIRSTKLEDSAMYFCASYRAMNTEAFFGQGTRLTVV.

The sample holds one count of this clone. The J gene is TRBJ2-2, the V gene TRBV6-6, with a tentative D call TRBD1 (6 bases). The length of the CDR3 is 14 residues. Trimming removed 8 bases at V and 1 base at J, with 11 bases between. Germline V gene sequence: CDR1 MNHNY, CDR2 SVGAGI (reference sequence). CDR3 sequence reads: CASGKTGNTGELFF. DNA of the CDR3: TGTGCCAGCGGGAAGACAGGGAACACCGGGGAGCTGTTTTTT.

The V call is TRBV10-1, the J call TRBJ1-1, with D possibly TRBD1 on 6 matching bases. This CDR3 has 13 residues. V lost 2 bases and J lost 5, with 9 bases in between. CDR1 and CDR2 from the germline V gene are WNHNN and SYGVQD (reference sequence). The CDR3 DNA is TGCGCCAGCAGTGAGACAGGGAAAACTGAAGCTTTCTTT. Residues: CASSETGKTEAFF.

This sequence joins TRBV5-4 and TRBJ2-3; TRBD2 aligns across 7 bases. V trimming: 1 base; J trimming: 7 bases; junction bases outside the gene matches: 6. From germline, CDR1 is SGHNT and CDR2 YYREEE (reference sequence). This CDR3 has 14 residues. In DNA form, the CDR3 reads TGTGCCAGCAGCTTGTTAAGGCGGGAGAATACGCAGTATTTT. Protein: CASSLLRRENTQYF.

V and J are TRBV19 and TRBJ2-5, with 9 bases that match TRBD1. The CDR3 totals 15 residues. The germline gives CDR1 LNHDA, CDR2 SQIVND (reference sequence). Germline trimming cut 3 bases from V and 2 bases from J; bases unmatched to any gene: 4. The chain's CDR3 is CASSIYGTGQETQYF. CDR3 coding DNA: TGTGCCAGTAGTATTTACGGGACAGGGCAAGAGACCCAGTACTTC.

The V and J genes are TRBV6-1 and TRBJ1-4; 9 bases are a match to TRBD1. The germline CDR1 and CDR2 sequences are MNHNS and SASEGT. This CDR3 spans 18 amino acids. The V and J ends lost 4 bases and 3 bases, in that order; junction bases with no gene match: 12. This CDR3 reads CASSGSPGTGIPNEKLFF. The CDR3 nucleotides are TGTGCCAGCAGTGGAAGTCCCGGGACAGGGATCCCTAATGAAAAACTGTTTTTT.

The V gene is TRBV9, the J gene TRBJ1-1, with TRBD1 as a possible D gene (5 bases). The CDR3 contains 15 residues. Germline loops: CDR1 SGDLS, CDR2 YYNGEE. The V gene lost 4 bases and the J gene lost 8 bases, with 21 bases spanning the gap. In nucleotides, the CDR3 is TGTGCCAGCAGCCCCACTATTTCGGGGGTTGGGGAAGCTTTCTTT. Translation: CASSPTISGVGEAFF.

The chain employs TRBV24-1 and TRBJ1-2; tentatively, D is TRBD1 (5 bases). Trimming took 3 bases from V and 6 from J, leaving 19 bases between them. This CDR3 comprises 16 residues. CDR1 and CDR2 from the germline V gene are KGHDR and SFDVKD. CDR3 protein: CATSDDRRRGGDGYTF. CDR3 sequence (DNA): TGTGCCACCAGTGATGATCGGAGAAGGGGAGGGGATGGCTACACCTTC.

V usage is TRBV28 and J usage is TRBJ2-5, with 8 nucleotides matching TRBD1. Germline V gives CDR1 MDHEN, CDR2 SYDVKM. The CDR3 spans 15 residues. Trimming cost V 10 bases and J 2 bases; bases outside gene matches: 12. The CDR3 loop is CATHTPGQAQETQYF. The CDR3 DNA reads TGTGCCACCCACACTCCGGGACAGGCACAAGAGACCCAGTACTTC.

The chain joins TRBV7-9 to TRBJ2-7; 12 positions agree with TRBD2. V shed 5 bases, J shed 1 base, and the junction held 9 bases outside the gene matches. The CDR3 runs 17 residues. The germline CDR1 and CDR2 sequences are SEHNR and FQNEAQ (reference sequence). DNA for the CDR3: TGTGCCAGCAGCCTAAGCCTAGCGGGAGGGGGGTCCTACGAGCAGTACTTC. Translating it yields CASSLSLAGGGSYEQYF. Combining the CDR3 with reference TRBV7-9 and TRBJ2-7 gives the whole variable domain DTGVSQNPRHKITKRGQNVTFRCDPISEHNRLYWYRQTLGQGPEFLTYFQNEAQLEKSRLLSDRFSAERPKGSFSTLEIQRTEQGDSAMYLCASSLSLAGGGSYEQYFGPGTRLTVT.

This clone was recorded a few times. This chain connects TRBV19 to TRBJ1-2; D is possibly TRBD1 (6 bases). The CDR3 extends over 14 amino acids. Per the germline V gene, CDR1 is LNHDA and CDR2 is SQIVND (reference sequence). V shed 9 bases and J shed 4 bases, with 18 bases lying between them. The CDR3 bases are TGTGCCAGCGCGAGAACAGGGAATAGCTATGGCTACACCTTC. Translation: CASARTGNSYGYTF. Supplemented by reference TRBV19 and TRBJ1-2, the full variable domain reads DGGITQSPKYLFRKEGQNVTLSCEQNLNHDAMYWYRQDPGQGLRLIYYSQIVNDFQKGDIAEGYSVSREKKESFPLTVTSAQKNPTAFYLCASARTGNSYGYTFGSGTRLTVV.

DNA of the CDR3: TGTGCCAGCAGCTCCCTAGCGGGAGGGTATGAGCAGTTCTTC. Translating it yields CASSSLAGGYEQFF. The J gene is TRBJ2-1, the V gene TRBV11-3; 12 bases line up with TRBD2. This CDR3 is built from 14 residues. Germline CDR1 reads SGHNT; CDR2 reads YENEEA. V shed 4 bases and J 8 bases; nucleotides not matched to a gene: 3.

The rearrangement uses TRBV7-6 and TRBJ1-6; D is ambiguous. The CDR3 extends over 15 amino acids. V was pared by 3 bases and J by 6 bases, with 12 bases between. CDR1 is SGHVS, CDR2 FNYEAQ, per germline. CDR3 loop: CASSFGRPGNSPLHF. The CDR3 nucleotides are TGTGCCAGCAGCTTTGGGAGGCCGGGTAATTCACCCCTCCACTTT.

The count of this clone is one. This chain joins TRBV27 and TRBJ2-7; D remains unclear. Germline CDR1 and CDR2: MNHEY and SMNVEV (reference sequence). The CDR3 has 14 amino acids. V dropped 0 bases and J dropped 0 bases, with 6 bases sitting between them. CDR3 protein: CASSLSVSSYEQYF. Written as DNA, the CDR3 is TGTGCCAGCAGTTTATCGGTCAGCTCCTACGAGCAGTACTTC.

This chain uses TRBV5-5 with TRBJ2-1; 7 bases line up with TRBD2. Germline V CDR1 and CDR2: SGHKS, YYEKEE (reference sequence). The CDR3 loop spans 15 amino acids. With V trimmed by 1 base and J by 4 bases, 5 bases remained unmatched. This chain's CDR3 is CASSLYGRQYNEQFF. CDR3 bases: TGTGCCAGCAGCTTGTACGGGAGGCAGTACAATGAGCAGTTCTTC.

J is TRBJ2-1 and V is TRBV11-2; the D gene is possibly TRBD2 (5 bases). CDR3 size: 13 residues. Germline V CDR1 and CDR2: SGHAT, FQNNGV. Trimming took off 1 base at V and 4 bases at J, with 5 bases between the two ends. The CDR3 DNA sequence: TGTGCCAGCAGCTTAGCGGGGTACAATGAGCAGTTCTTC. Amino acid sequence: CASSLAGYNEQFF.

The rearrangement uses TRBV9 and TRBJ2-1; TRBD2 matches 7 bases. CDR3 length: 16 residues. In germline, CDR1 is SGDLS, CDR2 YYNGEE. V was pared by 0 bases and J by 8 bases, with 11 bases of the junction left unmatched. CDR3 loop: CASSVASGLGIYEQFF. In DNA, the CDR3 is TGTGCCAGCAGCGTAGCTTCCGGACTAGGGATCTATGAGCAGTTCTTC.

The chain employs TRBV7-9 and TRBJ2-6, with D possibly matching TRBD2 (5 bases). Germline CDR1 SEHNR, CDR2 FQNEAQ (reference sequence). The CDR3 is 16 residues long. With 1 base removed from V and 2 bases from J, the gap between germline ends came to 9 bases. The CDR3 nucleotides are TGTGCCAGCAGCTTAGGGTCCGGGGCTGGGGCCAACGTCCTGACTTTC. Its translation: CASSLGSGAGANVLTF.

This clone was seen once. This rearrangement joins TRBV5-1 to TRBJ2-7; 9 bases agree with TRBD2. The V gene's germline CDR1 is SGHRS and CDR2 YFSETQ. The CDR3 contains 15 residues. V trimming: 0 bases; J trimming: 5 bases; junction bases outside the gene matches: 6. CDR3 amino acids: CASSLVAGGDHEQYF. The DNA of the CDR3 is TGCGCCAGCAGCTTGGTGGCGGGAGGGGATCACGAGCAGTACTTC.

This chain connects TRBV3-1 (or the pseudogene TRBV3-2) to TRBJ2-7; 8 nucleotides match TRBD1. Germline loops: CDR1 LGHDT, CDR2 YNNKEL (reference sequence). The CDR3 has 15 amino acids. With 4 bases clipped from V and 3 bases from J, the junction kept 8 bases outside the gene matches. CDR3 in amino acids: CASSPGTGTFYEQYF. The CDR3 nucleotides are TGTGCCAGCAGCCCCGGGACAGGTACGTTCTACGAGCAGTACTTC.

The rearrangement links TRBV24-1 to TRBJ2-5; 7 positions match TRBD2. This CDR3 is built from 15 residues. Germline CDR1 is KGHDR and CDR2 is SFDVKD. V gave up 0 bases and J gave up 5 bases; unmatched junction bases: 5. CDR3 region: CATSDLAGDRETQYF. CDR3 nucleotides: TGTGCCACCAGTGATTTGGCGGGGGATAGGGAGACCCAGTACTTC.

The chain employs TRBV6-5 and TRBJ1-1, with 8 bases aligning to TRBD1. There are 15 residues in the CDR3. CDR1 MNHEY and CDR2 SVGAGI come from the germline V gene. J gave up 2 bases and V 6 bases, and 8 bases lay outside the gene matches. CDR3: CASRDLGTGNTEAFF. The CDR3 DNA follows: TGTGCCAGCAGAGACCTCGGGACAGGAAACACTGAAGCTTTCTTT.

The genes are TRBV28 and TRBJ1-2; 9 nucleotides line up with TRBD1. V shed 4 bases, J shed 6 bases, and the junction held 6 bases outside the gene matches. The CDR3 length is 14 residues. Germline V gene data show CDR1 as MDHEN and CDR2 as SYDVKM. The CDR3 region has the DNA TGTGCCAGCAGTTCCGGACAGGGGTGGGATGGCTACACCTTC. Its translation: CASSSGQGWDGYTF.

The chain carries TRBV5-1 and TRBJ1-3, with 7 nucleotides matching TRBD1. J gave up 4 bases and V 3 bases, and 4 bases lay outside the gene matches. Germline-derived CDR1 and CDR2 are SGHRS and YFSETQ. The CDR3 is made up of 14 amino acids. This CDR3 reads CASSWGQPGNTIYF. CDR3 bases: TGCGCCAGCAGCTGGGGACAGCCAGGAAACACCATATATTTT.

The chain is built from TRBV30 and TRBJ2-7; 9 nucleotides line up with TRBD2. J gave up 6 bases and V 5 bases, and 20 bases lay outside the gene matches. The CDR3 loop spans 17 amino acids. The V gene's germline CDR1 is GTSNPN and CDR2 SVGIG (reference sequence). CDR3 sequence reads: CAWESVSGSIPRGEQYF. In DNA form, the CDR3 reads TGTGCCTGGGAGTCGGTTAGCGGGAGCATACCAAGGGGCGAGCAGTACTTC.

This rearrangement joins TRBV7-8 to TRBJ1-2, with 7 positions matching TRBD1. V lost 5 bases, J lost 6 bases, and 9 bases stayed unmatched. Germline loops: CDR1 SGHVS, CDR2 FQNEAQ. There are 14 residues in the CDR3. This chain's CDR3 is CASSPGTEIDGYTF. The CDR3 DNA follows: TGTGCCAGCAGCCCCGGGACAGAGATAGATGGCTACACCTTC.

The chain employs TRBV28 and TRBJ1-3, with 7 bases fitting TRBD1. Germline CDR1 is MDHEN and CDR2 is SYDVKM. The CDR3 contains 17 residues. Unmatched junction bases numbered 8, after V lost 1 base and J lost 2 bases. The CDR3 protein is CASSLYTGTAAGNTIYF. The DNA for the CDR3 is TGTGCCAGCAGTTTATATACCGGGACAGCCGCTGGAAACACCATATATTTT.

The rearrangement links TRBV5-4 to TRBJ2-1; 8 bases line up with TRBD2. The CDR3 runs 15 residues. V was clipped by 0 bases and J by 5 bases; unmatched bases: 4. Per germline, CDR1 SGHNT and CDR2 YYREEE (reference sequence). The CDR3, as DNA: TGTGCCAGCAGCTTGGCCCAGCGGGAGAACAATGAGCAGTTCTTC. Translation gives CASSLAQRENNEQFF. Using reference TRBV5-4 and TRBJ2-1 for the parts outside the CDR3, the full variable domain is ETGVTQSPTHLIKTRGQQVTLRCSSQSGHNTVSWYQQALGQGPQFIFQYYREEENGRGNFPPRFSGLQFPNYSSELNVNALELDDSALYLCASSLAQRENNEQFFGPGTRLTVL.